What follows are 23 T cell receptor beta chains derived from one specimen sequenced in a study of blood T cell repertoires in COVID-19. This table comes from immunoSEQ multiplex PCR, and its TCRdb copy is limited to in-frame clones, with some not included. The sample lists 50,000 to 65,000 clones, around 83% occurring once. Sequencing input: peripheral blood. These receptor sequences come from a human donor in a cohort sampled during active COVID-19.

The V call is TRBV19, the J call TRBJ1-5; D is undetermined. Germline CDR1 reads LNHDA; CDR2 reads SQIVND (reference sequence). The ends were cut back, 3 bases at V and 2 bases at J, with 20 bases in the middle. The CDR3 extends over 18 amino acids. The CDR3 loop reads CASSIPSTATTGNQPQHF. As DNA, the CDR3 is TGTGCCAGTAGTATCCCCTCCACAGCCACGACGGGCAATCAGCCCCAGCATTTT.

This sequence joins TRBV18 and TRBJ2-7, with 7 bases aligning to TRBD1. CDR1 and CDR2 from the germline V gene are KGHSH and LQKENI. This CDR3 contains 14 residues. V was pared by 5 bases and J by 4 bases, with 8 bases of the junction left unmatched. In nucleotides, the CDR3 is TGTGCCAGCTCAACGCCGGGACAGAATTACGAGCAGTACTTC. Residues: CASSTPGQNYEQYF.

This rearrangement joins TRBV27 to TRBJ1-5, with D possibly being TRBD1 (5 bases). The CDR3 consists of 17 residues. Germline values: CDR1 MNHEY, CDR2 SMNVEV (reference sequence). The V end lost 4 bases, the J end lost 0 bases, and 16 bases lay between the germline ends. The CDR3 bases are TGTGCCAGCAGTTCCGACAGATCCTCCTTTAGCAATCAGCCCCAGCATTTT. Translated, it gives CASSSDRSSFSNQPQHF.

This chain uses TRBV6-5 with TRBJ2-7; TRBD1 aligns across 8 bases. Germline loops: CDR1 MNHEY, CDR2 SVGAGI. The CDR3 is 15 amino acids. V lost 7 bases, J lost 3 bases, and 11 bases stayed unmatched. CDR3 residues: CASKLGRGRNYEQYF. Here the CDR3 DNA reads TGTGCCAGCAAGTTGGGCAGGGGGCGAAACTACGAGCAGTACTTC.

The CDR3 reads CASSLVPGGLGTNEKLFF. The CDR3 nucleotides are TGCGCCAGCAGCTTGGTACCGGGGGGCCTGGGAACTAATGAAAAACTGTTTTTT. The rearrangement joins TRBV5-1 to TRBJ1-4; D possibly corresponds to TRBD1 (6 bases). This CDR3 comprises 18 residues. Trimming stripped 0 bases from V and 1 base from J, with 16 bases between. Germline V gene data show CDR1 as SGHRS and CDR2 as YFSETQ.

Comment on this clone: This CDR3 is also generated by other DNA sequences in the sample. The chain joins TRBV7-9 to TRBJ1-2; 7 nucleotides match TRBD1. The CDR3 runs 13 residues. In germline, CDR1 is SEHNR, CDR2 FQNEAQ (reference sequence). The V gene end was trimmed by 2 bases and the J gene end by 8 bases; junction bases not matched to a gene: 5. As DNA, the CDR3 is TGTGCCAGCAGCTTAAAGGGGGCGGGGGGCTACACCTTC. Its protein product is CASSLKGAGGYTF.

This chain links TRBV12-3 or TRBV12-4 with TRBJ2-7, with 7 bases fitting TRBD1. The CDR3 runs to 11 residues. The V and J ends lost 5 bases and 10 bases, in that order; junction bases with no gene match: 5. CDR3 DNA sequence: TGTGCCAGCAGTCAAGGACAGGTCCAGTACTTC. Translated: CASSQGQVQYF.

A remark on this clone: Relative to the germline gene, one junction end is altered; a read error may explain this. The chain combines TRBV7-7 with TRBJ2-7; D may be TRBD2 (6 bases). In germline, CDR1 is SSHAT, CDR2 FNYEAQ (reference sequence). The CDR3 is made up of 13 amino acids. CDR3 bases: TGTGCTAGCAGTGAGGGACTTTCCTACGAGCAGTACTTC. Amino acids: CASSEGLSYEQYF. The complete variable domain, with remaining parts taken from reference TRBV7-7 and TRBJ2-7, reads GAGVSQSPRYKVTKRGQDVTLRCDPISSHATLYWYQQALGQGPEFLTYFNYEAQPDKSGLPSDRFSAERPEGSISTLTIQRTEQRDSAMYRCASSEGLSYEQYFGPGTRLTVT.

This sequence joins TRBV5-1 and TRBJ1-2; unclear D gene. The germline V gene has CDR1 SGHRS and CDR2 YFSETQ. V lost 2 bases to trimming and J lost 3 bases, with 11 bases between them. This CDR3 comprises 14 residues. CDR3 sequence: CASSFLSVDYGYTF. The CDR3 bases are TGCGCCAGCAGCTTCCTTTCGGTTGACTATGGCTACACCTTC.

The rearrangement joins TRBV3-1 (or the pseudogene TRBV3-2) to TRBJ1-2, with D possibly TRBD1 on 5 matching bases. The V gene's germline CDR1 is LGHDT and CDR2 YNNKEL (reference sequence). Trimming shortened V by 1 base and J by 0 bases, and 9 bases separated the two germline ends. This CDR3 is built from 15 residues. CDR3 nucleotide sequence: TGTGCCAGCAGCCAAGGCGGGGCAGCTAACTATGGCTACACCTTC. Its protein product is CASSQGGAANYGYTF.

This sequence joins TRBV19 and TRBJ2-3; 9 bases line up with TRBD2. With V trimmed by 3 bases and J by 2 bases, 6 bases remained unmatched. Germline V gene sequence: CDR1 LNHDA, CDR2 SQIVND (reference sequence). CDR3 length: 16 amino acids. This CDR3 reads CASSMASGALTDTQYF. The CDR3 DNA reads as TGTGCCAGTAGTATGGCTAGCGGGGCCCTCACAGATACGCAGTATTTT.

The chain combines TRBV18 with TRBJ2-3, with a tentative D call TRBD2 (6 bases). The CDR3 sequence is 16 residues long. Per germline, CDR1 KGHSH and CDR2 LQKENI. V shed 1 base and J shed 7 bases, with 18 bases lying between them. For the CDR3, the DNA is TGTGCCAGCTCACCACTAGCGGTCCGAAAAAGGTATACGCAGTATTTT. Translated, it gives CASSPLAVRKRYTQYF.

The rearrangement links TRBV9 to TRBJ2-2; TRBD2 aligns across 8 bases. The V gene end was trimmed by 3 bases and the J gene end by 6 bases; junction bases not matched to a gene: 10. There are 16 residues in the CDR3. CDR1 and CDR2 (germline): SGDLS, YYNGEE. CDR3 nucleotide sequence: TGTGCCAGCAGCGAGTTAGCGGGGCGGGGCGCCGGGGAGCTGTTTTTT. Translating gives CASSELAGRGAGELFF.

There are a few counts of this clone. The chain links TRBV29-1 to TRBJ1-1; D is undetermined. Trimming removed 3 bases from V and 10 bases from J, with 18 bases in between. The germline CDR1 and CDR2 sequences are SQVTM and ANQGSEA. The CDR3 is made up of 13 amino acids. The CDR3 is CSVDGRAKVGAFF. CDR3 in DNA: TGCAGCGTTGATGGGCGGGCGAAGGTCGGAGCTTTCTTT.

V is TRBV5-1 and J is TRBJ2-2; D is undetermined. V was clipped by 0 bases and J by 8 bases, with 5 bases between them. Germline V lookup: CDR1 SGHRS, CDR2 YFSETQ. The CDR3 runs 12 residues. The CDR3 DNA reads as TGCGCCAGCAGCTTGGAACAGGGGGAGCTGTTTTTT. Protein: CASSLEQGELFF.

This chain links TRBV28 with TRBJ2-3; 9 nucleotides align to TRBD2. The J segment lost 8 bases and the V segment lost 5 bases, leaving 8 bases of the junction unmatched. CDR3 length: 14 residues. CDR1 MDHEN and CDR2 SYDVKM come from the germline V gene. CDR3 in amino acids: CASSGGLAGGTQYF. DNA for the CDR3: TGTGCCAGCAGTGGGGGACTAGCAGGGGGTACGCAGTATTTT.

The chain joins TRBV7-2 to TRBJ1-2, with D uncertain. Germline assignment: CDR1 SGHTA and CDR2 FQGNSA. The length of the CDR3 is 13 residues. V was shortened by 0 bases and J by 4 bases, with 6 bases between the two germline ends. The CDR3 region has the DNA TGTGCCAGCAGCTTAGCTTCTTCCTATGGCTACACCTTC. It encodes CASSLASSYGYTF.

The V and J genes are TRBV19 and TRBJ2-1; 8 nucleotides align to TRBD2. Unmatched junction bases numbered 13, after V lost 6 bases and J lost 6 bases. This CDR3 contains 16 residues. Germline V CDR1 and CDR2: LNHDA, SQIVND (reference sequence). The CDR3 is CASRAYSAGAGNEQFF. CDR3 in DNA: TGTGCCAGTAGAGCCTACTCAGCGGGGGCAGGCAATGAGCAGTTCTTC.

The chain combines TRBV6-1 with TRBJ1-5; TRBD1 is a possible D gene (5 bases). This CDR3 contains 14 residues. With 2 bases removed from V and 7 bases from J, the gap between germline ends came to 12 bases. Germline CDR1 is MNHNS and CDR2 is SASEGT. Here the CDR3 DNA reads TGTGCCAGCAGTGAAAGTCCCAGGGTCCAGCCCCAGCATTTT. It codes for CASSESPRVQPQHF.

The chain recombines TRBV2 with TRBJ2-1; D might be TRBD1 (6 bases). Germline V CDR1 and CDR2: SNHLY, FYNNEI. Deletions cut 5 bases from V and 9 bases from J, with 23 bases between. This CDR3 region has 16 residues. CDR3 amino acids: CASSHPGLNRRGEQFF. CDR3 nucleotide sequence: TGTGCCAGCAGTCACCCGGGGCTTAACCGCAGGGGTGAGCAGTTCTTC.

This sequence joins TRBV30 and TRBJ1-3; a weak D match, TRBD1 (6 bases). The germline gives CDR1 GTSNPN, CDR2 SVGIG (reference sequence). The CDR3 is 15 residues long. Trimming shortened V by 3 bases and J by 2 bases, and 14 bases separated the two germline ends. The CDR3 region is CAWRVTGFTGNTIYF. As DNA, the CDR3 is TGTGCCTGGAGGGTAACAGGGTTCACTGGAAACACCATATATTTT. Drawing the rest from reference TRBV30 and TRBJ1-3, the complete variable domain is SQTIHQWPATLVQPVGSPLSLECTVEGTSNPNLYWYRQAAGRGLQLLFYSVGIGQISSEVPQNLSASRPQDRQFILSSKKLLLSDSGFYLCAWRVTGFTGNTIYFGEGSWLTVV.

The chain links TRBV20-1 to TRBJ2-3; 9 bases line up with TRBD1. The CDR3 contains 11 residues. Germline trimming cut 8 bases from V and 6 bases from J; bases unmatched to any gene: 3. Germline V lookup: CDR1 DFQATT, CDR2 SNEGSKA (reference sequence). The CDR3 bases are TGCAGTTGGGACAGGGTGGATACGCAGTATTTT. Its translation: CSWDRVDTQYF.

This rearrangement joins TRBV18 to TRBJ2-7; D is possibly TRBD1 (5 bases). With 3 bases removed from V and 2 bases from J, the gap between germline ends came to 14 bases. The CDR3 runs 15 residues. Looked up from germline, CDR1 is KGHSH and CDR2 is LQKENI. The DNA for the CDR3 is TGTGCCAGCTCACCCTTCGACAGCTTTGCCTACGAGCAGTACTTC. It codes for CASSPFDSFAYEQYF.